A single sample is the source of the 30 T cell receptor beta chains below, sequenced in a study of blood T cell repertoires in COVID-19. Measured with immunoSEQ multiplex PCR; TCRdb has only the in-frame clones, and not every one. The table lists approximately 130,000 clones, approximately 85% of them singletons. Sequencing was carried out using peripheral blood. All receptors come from a human donor in a cohort sampled during active COVID-19.

V and J are TRBV9 and TRBJ1-2; TRBD1 agrees at 8 bases. From germline, CDR1 is SGDLS and CDR2 YYNGEE. There are 16 residues in the CDR3. V shed 0 bases and J 3 bases; nucleotides not matched to a gene: 7. CDR3 nucleotide sequence: TGTGCCAGCAGCGTAGCGTGGACAGGGTTGGACTATGGCTACACCTTC. Protein: CASSVAWTGLDYGYTF.

This clone was detected a few times. V gene TRBV24-1 combines with J gene TRBJ2-1; D may be TRBD2 (5 bases). The CDR3 length is 12 residues. Germline-derived CDR1 and CDR2 are KGHDR and SFDVKD. The V and J ends lost 4 bases and 8 bases respectively, with 8 bases between them. CDR3 loop: CATSEFGDEQFF. In nucleotides, the CDR3 is TGTGCCACCAGTGAGTTCGGGGATGAGCAGTTCTTC.

The chain is built from TRBV6-6 and TRBJ1-2; weak D call: TRBD1 (5 bases). This CDR3 has 11 amino acids. The ends were cut back, 7 bases at V and 7 bases at J, with 10 bases in the middle. The germline CDR1 and CDR2 sequences are MNHNY and SVGAGI (reference sequence). The CDR3 region is CASTGGGGYTF. The CDR3 DNA reads as TGTGCCAGCACCGGGGGGGGTGGCTACACCTTC.

The chain links TRBV7-3 to TRBJ2-3; 14 bases match TRBD2. Germline CDR1 reads SGHTA; CDR2 reads FQGTGA. The ends lost 4 bases at V and 3 bases at J; junction bases unmatched: 6. CDR3 length equals 17 residues. CDR3 region: CASSSTSGGAGTDTQYF. Here the CDR3 DNA reads TGTGCCAGCAGCTCGACTAGCGGGGGGGCTGGGACAGATACGCAGTATTTT.

Here the CDR3 reads CASSPGTGRQPQHF. The CDR3 nucleotides are TGTGCCAGCAGTCCCGGGACAGGGAGGCAACCCCAGCATTTT. J is TRBJ1-5 and V is TRBV27; 9 bases align to TRBD1. The junction had 9 bases not matched to a gene; V was cut back by 5 bases and J by 10 bases. The CDR3 has 14 residues. Germline CDR1 reads MNHEY; CDR2 reads SMNVEV (reference sequence).

The chain has TRBV7-2 and TRBJ2-1; the match to TRBD2 covers 13 bases. This CDR3 has 14 residues. Germline V CDR1 and CDR2: SGHTA, FQGNSA. The junction had 8 bases not matched to a gene; V was cut back by 8 bases and J by 10 bases. The CDR3 spells CASSGLAGAGEQFF. The CDR3 coding sequence is TGTGCCAGCTCCGGACTAGCGGGAGCTGGGGAGCAGTTCTTC.

The DNA for the CDR3 is TGTGCCAGCTCACCACGCACGGAGACCAACTATGGCTACACCTTC. Protein: CASSPRTETNYGYTF. This chain links TRBV18 with TRBJ1-2; no definite D call. CDR1 and CDR2 from the germline V gene are KGHSH and LQKENI. The CDR3 is 15 residues long. V was trimmed by 1 base and J by 2 bases, leaving 11 bases between them. The variable domain in full, with the rest retrieved from reference TRBV18 and TRBJ1-2, is NAGVMQNPRHLVRRRGQEARLRCSPMKGHSHVYWYRQLPEEGLKFMVYLQKENIIDESGMPKERFSAEFPKEGPSILRIQQVVRGDSAAYFCASSPRTETNYGYTFGSGTRLTVV.

The chain couples TRBV30 to TRBJ1-2; D unclear. The V end lost 0 bases, the J end lost 7 bases, and 15 bases lay between the germline ends. The germline V gene encodes CDR1 GTSNPN and CDR2 SVGIG (reference sequence). CDR3 length: 14 residues. CDR3 nucleotides: TGTGCCTGGAGTGTAGTACTCGGGATGGGTGGCTACACCTTC. Translated: CAWSVVLGMGGYTF. Full variable domain (outside the CDR3, taken from reference TRBV30 and TRBJ1-2): SQTIHQWPATLVQPVGSPLSLECTVEGTSNPNLYWYRQAAGRGLQLLFYSVGIGQISSEVPQNLSASRPQDRQFILSSKKLLLSDSGFYLCAWSVVLGMGGYTFGSGTRLTVV.

The chain is built from TRBV18 and TRBJ1-1; D is ambiguous. The length of the CDR3 is 16 residues. Looked up from germline, CDR1 is KGHSH and CDR2 is LQKENI. Trimming pared 3 bases from V and 0 bases from J, leaving 14 bases between. The CDR3 nucleotides are TGTGCCAGCTCACCCCAGGCAGCCCACATGAACACTGAAGCTTTCTTT. Translation gives CASSPQAAHMNTEAFF.

The chain recombines TRBV30 with TRBJ1-5; D might be TRBD1 (6 bases). The germline V gene encodes CDR1 GTSNPN and CDR2 SVGIG (reference sequence). The CDR3 totals 14 residues. The ends were cut back, 3 bases at V and 5 bases at J, with 14 bases in the middle. CDR3 protein: CAWSHPGAHQPQHF. In DNA form, the CDR3 reads TGTGCCTGGAGCCATCCAGGGGCCCATCAGCCCCAGCATTTT.

About this clone itself: Other DNA sequences in this specimen translate into the identical CDR3. This chain links TRBV9 with TRBJ2-1; 9 bases agree with TRBD2. The CDR3 is 13 amino acids. From germline, CDR1 is SGDLS and CDR2 YYNGEE. V was clipped by 0 bases and J by 9 bases; unmatched bases: 1. The CDR3 loop is CASSVGGGGEQFF. In nucleotides, the CDR3 is TGTGCCAGCAGCGTAGGCGGGGGGGGTGAGCAGTTCTTC.

The V gene is TRBV27, the J gene TRBJ1-5, with 10 bases lining up with TRBD1. V lost 6 bases and J lost 1; bases outside the gene matches: 12. Germline-derived CDR1 and CDR2 are MNHEY and SMNVEV (reference sequence). There are 18 residues in the CDR3. The CDR3 region has the DNA TGTGCCAGCAGACCGGGACAGGGGAAGGGAGTGAGCAATCAGCCCCAGCATTTT. Its translation is CASRPGQGKGVSNQPQHF.

V usage is TRBV7-2 and J usage is TRBJ2-1; 16 bases line up with TRBD2. The CDR3 runs 16 residues. Germline CDR1 and CDR2: SGHTA and FQGNSA. V trimming: 5 bases; J trimming: 7 bases; junction bases outside the gene matches: 5. The CDR3 DNA reads as TGTGCCAGCAGCACGGGACTAGCGGGAGGGCCTAATGAGCAGTTCTTC. Its translation is CASSTGLAGGPNEQFF.

J is TRBJ2-3 and V is TRBV2, with D possibly matching TRBD1 (6 bases). The germline V gene has CDR1 SNHLY and CDR2 FYNNEI. This CDR3 is built from 14 residues. The ends were cut back, 3 bases at V and 4 bases at J, with 11 bases in the middle. The CDR3 DNA follows: TGTGCCAGCAGTGATCAGCAGGGGTCAGATACGCAGTATTTT. Amino acids: CASSDQQGSDTQYF.

J is TRBJ2-3 and V is TRBV6-2 or TRBV6-3; 10 bases align to TRBD1. Germline CDR1 reads MNHEY; CDR2 reads SVGEGT. V gave up 5 bases and J gave up 7 bases; unmatched junction bases: 3. This CDR3 spans 13 amino acids. CDR3 protein: CASSRTGGNTQYF. In DNA form, the CDR3 reads TGTGCCAGCAGTCGGACAGGGGGAAATACGCAGTATTTT.

The rearrangement uses TRBV14 and TRBJ2-7, with D perhaps matching TRBD1 (5 bases). Per the germline V gene, CDR1 is SGHDN and CDR2 is FVKESK. The CDR3 has 14 amino acids. V gave up 4 bases and J gave up 1 base, with 11 bases separating them. The CDR3: CASSPRQSSYEQYF. As DNA, the CDR3 is TGTGCCAGCAGCCCGCGACAGTCTTCCTACGAGCAGTACTTC.

This chain uses TRBV6-2 or TRBV6-3 with TRBJ2-1, with a possible D match to TRBD2 (5 bases). This CDR3 spans 16 amino acids. Looked up from germline, CDR1 is MNHEY and CDR2 is SVGEGT. Trimming removed 5 bases from V and 0 bases from J, with 14 bases in between. The CDR3 sequence: CASSTSQAVSYNEQFF. The CDR3 coding sequence is TGTGCCAGCAGTACTTCCCAAGCGGTCTCCTACAATGAGCAGTTCTTC.

This clone has more than one count but fewer than ten. This chain links TRBV6-5 with TRBJ1-1; no clear D. The V gene lost 5 bases and the J gene lost 10 bases, with 11 bases spanning the gap. This CDR3 is built from 11 residues. Germline V lookup: CDR1 MNHEY, CDR2 SVGAGI. DNA of the CDR3: TGTGCCAGCAGTCTCGGGCGGGTAGCTTTCTTT. This translates into CASSLGRVAFF.

CDR3 protein: CASLDIGIDRVTTEAFF. The DNA for the CDR3 is TGTGCCAGCTTAGACATTGGGATCGACAGAGTCACCACTGAAGCTTTCTTT. The chain links TRBV3-1 (or the pseudogene TRBV3-2) to TRBJ1-1; maybe TRBD1 (5 bases). Germline V lookup: CDR1 LGHDT, CDR2 YNNKEL (reference sequence). The CDR3 totals 17 residues. V was shortened by 8 bases and J by 4 bases, with 26 bases between the two germline ends.

This chain joins TRBV7-8 and TRBJ1-2; D gene uncertain. The germline V and J ends were trimmed by 1 base and 0 bases, with 12 bases remaining between them. The germline V gene encodes CDR1 SGHVS and CDR2 FQNEAQ. The CDR3 totals 16 residues. CDR3 DNA sequence: TGTGCCAGCAGCTTAGATGGAGGCCTAGCTAACTATGGCTACACCTTC. As protein: CASSLDGGLANYGYTF.

In this sample, this clone turned up once. V is TRBV5-4 and J is TRBJ1-2; D gene uncertain. V lost 3 bases and J 4 bases, leaving 22 bases between the germline ends. The CDR3 runs to 17 residues. CDR1 is SGHNT and CDR2 is YYREEE in the germline V gene (reference sequence). DNA of the CDR3: TGTGCCAGCAGCTCCCCACCGCCGCTTGCCGTACTCTATGGCTACACCTTC. It encodes CASSSPPPLAVLYGYTF.

The V gene is TRBV13, the J gene TRBJ2-7; D perhaps matches TRBD1 (8 bases). V lost 2 bases, J lost 1 base, and 15 bases lay in between. The CDR3 extends over 16 amino acids. The V gene's germline CDR1 is PRHDT and CDR2 FYEKMQ (reference sequence). The CDR3 reads CASSLPDREGSYEQYF. The CDR3 bases are TGTGCCAGCAGCTTACCGGACAGGGAGGGGTCCTACGAGCAGTACTTC.

This clone was detected once. This chain uses TRBV7-9 with TRBJ2-5; no reliable D call. Trimming left V 3 bases short and J 4 bases short, with 6 bases between. The CDR3 is 12 residues long. CDR1 and CDR2 from the germline V gene are SEHNR and FQNEAQ (reference sequence). The CDR3 sequence is CASSLSSETQYF. In DNA, the CDR3 is TGTGCCAGCAGCTTGTCGTCAGAGACCCAGTACTTC.

V is TRBV27 and J is TRBJ2-7; D may be TRBD1 (5 bases). Trimming stripped 3 bases from V and 0 bases from J, with 9 bases between. The CDR3 contains 14 residues. Germline values: CDR1 MNHEY, CDR2 SMNVEV (reference sequence). CDR3 protein: CASSLWGGSYEQYF. Written as DNA, the CDR3 is TGTGCCAGCAGTTTGTGGGGCGGCTCCTACGAGCAGTACTTC.

This chain links TRBV14 with TRBJ2-5; tentatively, D is TRBD1 (5 bases). Between the trimmed V and J ends, which lost 8 bases and 6 bases, there was a span of 16 bases. The CDR3 length is 13 residues. The germline CDR1 and CDR2 sequences are SGHDN and FVKESK. Here the CDR3 reads CASSEDIWKTQYF. CDR3 in DNA: TGTGCCAGCTCCGAGGACATATGGAAGACCCAGTACTTC.

DNA of the CDR3: TGTGCCAGCAACGGGGTAGCGGGAGGGGAGGAGACCCAGTACTTC. Translating it yields CASNGVAGGEETQYF. The rearrangement joins TRBV5-4 to TRBJ2-5, with TRBD2 matching over 11 bases. Per the germline V gene, CDR1 is SGHNT and CDR2 is YYREEE (reference sequence). After removal of 6 bases from V and 5 bases from J, the junction contained 9 bases not matched to a gene. This CDR3 has 15 residues.

The chain joins TRBV11-2 to TRBJ2-5, with TRBD2 matching over 12 bases. This CDR3 comprises 15 residues. With V trimmed by 3 bases and J by 5 bases, 4 bases remained unmatched. Germline lookup yields CDR1 SGHAT and CDR2 FQNNGV. The CDR3: CASSFTSGGSETQYF. The CDR3 nucleotides read TGTGCCAGCAGCTTTACTAGCGGGGGGAGTGAGACCCAGTACTTC.

The chain combines TRBV7-2 with TRBJ2-5; 8 nucleotides align to TRBD2. The CDR3 has 18 residues. The germline V gene has CDR1 SGHTA and CDR2 FQGNSA. Trimming at V came to 1 base and at J to 5 bases, leaving 15 bases not matched to a gene. CDR3 nucleotide sequence: TGTGCCAGCAGCTTAGGCAGTTACCCAGCGGGAGAAACCGAGACCCAGTACTTC. Its translation is CASSLGSYPAGETETQYF. The whole variable domain, filled in from reference TRBV7-2 and TRBJ2-5, reads GAGVSQSPSNKVTEKGKDVELRCDPISGHTALYWYRQSLGQGLEFLIYFQGNSAPDKSGLPSDRFSAERTGGSVSTLTIQRTQQEDSAVYLCASSLGSYPAGETETQYFGPGTRLLVL.

V is TRBV29-1 and J is TRBJ1-1; D might be TRBD1 (6 bases). The CDR3 runs 14 residues. Germline values: CDR1 SQVTM, CDR2 ANQGSEA. V was pared by 4 bases and J by 2 bases, with 14 bases between. CDR3 residues: CSVAPGQINTEAFF. CDR3 in DNA: TGCAGCGTTGCCCCTGGACAGATTAACACTGAAGCTTTCTTT.

This chain links TRBV27 with TRBJ1-1; D is unresolved. The germline gives CDR1 MNHEY, CDR2 SMNVEV (reference sequence). Trimming shortened V by 4 bases and J by 6 bases, and 12 bases separated the two germline ends. There are 13 residues in the CDR3. The CDR3 bases are TGTGCCAGCAGTTCTCTAGGGAGGCCTGAAGCTTTCTTT. Amino acids: CASSSLGRPEAFF.